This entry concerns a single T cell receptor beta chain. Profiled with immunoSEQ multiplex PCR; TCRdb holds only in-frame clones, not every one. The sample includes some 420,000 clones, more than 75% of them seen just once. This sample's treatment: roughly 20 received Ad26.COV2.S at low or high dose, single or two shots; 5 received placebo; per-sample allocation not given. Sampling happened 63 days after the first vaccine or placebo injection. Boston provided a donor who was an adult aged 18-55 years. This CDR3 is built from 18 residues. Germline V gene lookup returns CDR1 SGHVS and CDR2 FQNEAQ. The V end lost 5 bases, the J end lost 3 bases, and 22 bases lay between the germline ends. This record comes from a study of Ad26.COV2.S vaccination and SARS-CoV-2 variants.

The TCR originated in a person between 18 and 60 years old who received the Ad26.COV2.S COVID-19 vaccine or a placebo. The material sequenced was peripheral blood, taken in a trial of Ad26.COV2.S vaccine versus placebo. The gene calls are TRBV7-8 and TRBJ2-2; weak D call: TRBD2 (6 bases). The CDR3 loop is CASSPRFLALGDTGELFF. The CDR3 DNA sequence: TGTGCCAGCAGCCCCCGTTTTCTAGCGTTAGGCGACACCGGGGAGCTGTTTTTT.